A selection of T cell receptor beta chains follows, all from one sample in a study of identical twins. In TCRdb, the 5' RACE reads were re-called with MiXCR into one record per CDR3 protein. The sample carries about 470,000 distinct CDR3 sequences, 24% recorded once. This sample also belongs to another study, concerning T cells expressing NK-cell markers.

Sequencing was carried out using CD4+ T cells sorted from blood. The receptors shown here come from a woman younger than 30 in good health. Both conserved end residues are part of each CDR3. A D gene is named only where the DNA matches it firmly. Only some rows state a clone size, as once, few, many or a class for expanded clones.

J gene: TRBJ2-7; D gene: .; clone size: .; CDR3 length: 18; V gene: TRBV5-1; CDR3 protein: CASVLWGGERSFSYEQYF; CDR3 DNA: TGCGCCAGCGTCTTATGGGGCGGGGAAAGGTCCTTTTCCTACGAGCAGTACTTC
J gene: TRBJ2-3; D gene: .; clone size: .; CDR3 length: 17; V gene: TRBV5-1; CDR3 protein: CASSLATGAYSTDTQYF; CDR3 DNA: TGCGCCAGCAGCCTGGCGACCGGGGCCTATAGCACAGATACGCAGTATTTT
J gene: TRBJ2-5; D gene: TRBD2; clone size: .; CDR3 length: 14; V gene: TRBV5-1; CDR3 protein: CASPRQCGGVTQYF; CDR3 DNA: TGCGCCAGTCCCCGTCAGTGCGGGGGGGTGACCCAGTACTTC
J gene: TRBJ2-1; D gene: .; clone size: .; CDR3 length: 11; V gene: TRBV28; CDR3 protein: CAKGGWGEQFF; CDR3 DNA: TGTGCCAAAGGGGGATGGGGTGAGCAGTTCTTC
J gene: TRBJ2-7; D gene: TRBD2; clone size: few; CDR3 length: 15; V gene: TRBV27; CDR3 protein: CASSYRLAGEYEQYF; CDR3 DNA: TGTGCCAGCAGTTACCGACTAGCGGGAGAGTACGAGCAGTACTTC
J gene: TRBJ2-2; D gene: .; clone size: .; CDR3 length: 13; V gene: TRBV20-1; CDR3 protein: CSARFSSTGELFF; CDR3 DNA: TGCAGTGCTAGGTTTTCCAGTACCGGGGAGCTGTTTTTT
J gene: TRBJ2-7; D gene: .; clone size: .; CDR3 length: 14; V gene: TRBV9; CDR3 protein: CASSRTVASYEQYF; CDR3 DNA: TGTGCCAGCAGCCGGACAGTTGCCTCCTACGAGCAGTACTTC
J gene: TRBJ2-3; D gene: TRBD2; clone size: .; CDR3 length: 15; V gene: TRBV20-1; CDR3 protein: CSATPGLAGSDTQYF; CDR3 DNA: TGCAGTGCCACACCGGGACTAGCGGGGTCAGATACGCAGTATTTT
J gene: TRBJ2-5; D gene: .; clone size: once; CDR3 length: 14; V gene: TRBV5-8; CDR3 protein: CASSLYYRLETQYF; CDR3 DNA: TGTGCCAGCAGCTTGTACTACAGGCTGGAGACCCAGTACTTC
J gene: TRBJ2-7; D gene: TRBD2; clone size: few; CDR3 length: 15; V gene: TRBV20-1; CDR3 protein: CSASWTSGNPYEQYF; CDR3 DNA: TGCAGTGCTAGCTGGACTAGCGGGAATCCCTACGAGCAGTACTTC
J gene: TRBJ1-1; D gene: TRBD1; clone size: .; CDR3 length: 18; V gene: TRBV7-8; CDR3 protein: CASSLDSGQGARNTEAFF; CDR3 DNA: TGTGCCAGCAGCTTAGATTCAGGACAGGGGGCCCGGAACACTGAAGCTTTCTTT
J gene: TRBJ2-2; D gene: .; clone size: .; CDR3 length: 12; V gene: TRBV7-9; CDR3 protein: CASSFGPGQLFF; CDR3 DNA: TGTGCCAGCAGCTTTGGTCCAGGTCAGCTGTTTTTT
J gene: TRBJ2-2; D gene: .; clone size: .; CDR3 length: 12; V gene: TRBV28; CDR3 protein: CVSSREYGELFF; CDR3 DNA: TGTGTCAGCAGCCGAGAGTACGGGGAGCTGTTTTTT
J gene: TRBJ2-7; D gene: .; clone size: few; CDR3 length: 14; V gene: TRBV6-5; CDR3 protein: CASIRSFRSYEQYF; CDR3 DNA: TGTGCCAGCATTAGGAGTTTTCGTTCCTACGAGCAGTACTTC
J gene: TRBJ2-1; D gene: .; clone size: few; CDR3 length: 15; V gene: TRBV7-8; CDR3 protein: CASSRSRDSYNEQFF; CDR3 DNA: TGTGCCAGCAGCCGCTCCCGGGACTCCTACAATGAGCAGTTCTTC
J gene: TRBJ2-2; D gene: TRBD2; clone size: few; CDR3 length: 15; V gene: TRBV6-2/TRBV6-3; CDR3 protein: CASSHRDYYTGELFF; CDR3 DNA: TGTGCCAGCAGCCACCGGGACTACTACACCGGGGAGCTGTTTTTT
J gene: TRBJ1-2; D gene: TRBD1; clone size: few; CDR3 length: 12; V gene: TRBV29-1; CDR3 protein: CSVTGQGVGYTF; CDR3 DNA: TGCAGCGTTACGGGACAGGGGGTTGGCTACACCTTC
J gene: TRBJ2-7; D gene: .; clone size: .; CDR3 length: 15; V gene: TRBV5-6; CDR3 protein: CASSLFERTNYEQYF; CDR3 DNA: TGTGCCAGCAGCTTGTTCGAGCGGACGAACTACGAGCAGTACTTC
J gene: TRBJ1-2; D gene: .; clone size: few; CDR3 length: 13; V gene: TRBV20-1; CDR3 protein: CSASDRSNYGYTF; CDR3 DNA: TGCAGTGCTTCAGACAGGTCTAACTATGGCTACACCTTC
J gene: TRBJ2-4; D gene: .; clone size: .; CDR3 length: 15; V gene: TRBV29-1; CDR3 protein: CSVEDQGLAKNIQYF; CDR3 DNA: TGCAGCGTTGAAGATCAGGGTTTAGCCAAAAACATTCAGTACTTC
J gene: TRBJ2-3; D gene: TRBD2; clone size: few; CDR3 length: 15; V gene: TRBV20-1; CDR3 protein: CSARSAGGGTDTQYF; CDR3 DNA: TGCAGTGCTAGATCGGCGGGAGGGGGCACAGATACGCAGTATTTT
J gene: TRBJ2-2; D gene: .; clone size: few; CDR3 length: 13; V gene: TRBV24-1; CDR3 protein: CATRNPNTGELFF; CDR3 DNA: TGTGCCACCAGGAATCCGAACACCGGGGAGCTGTTTTTT
J gene: TRBJ2-7; D gene: TRBD2; clone size: .; CDR3 length: 14; V gene: TRBV5-1; CDR3 protein: CASSWTSETYEQYF; CDR3 DNA: TGCGCCAGCAGCTGGACTAGCGAAACCTACGAGCAGTACTTC
J gene: TRBJ2-3; D gene: TRBD2; clone size: .; CDR3 length: 19; V gene: TRBV4-1; CDR3 protein: CASSQPRLAGGRSTDTQYF; CDR3 DNA: TGCGCCAGCAGCCAACCTAGACTAGCGGGAGGAAGGAGCACAGATACGCAGTATTTT
J gene: TRBJ2-5; D gene: .; clone size: few; CDR3 length: 11; V gene: TRBV20-1; CDR3 protein: CSARILPVVIF; CDR3 DNA: TGCAGTGCTAGAATCTTGCCGGTGGTGATATTC
J gene: TRBJ2-2; D gene: TRBD1; clone size: few; CDR3 length: 17; V gene: TRBV24-1; CDR3 protein: CATSDSPGQGNTGELFF; CDR3 DNA: TGTGCCACCAGTGATAGTCCGGGACAGGGCAACACCGGGGAGCTGTTTTTT
J gene: TRBJ2-4; D gene: .; clone size: few; CDR3 length: 15; V gene: TRBV20-1; CDR3 protein: CSASGGISAKNIQYF; CDR3 DNA: TGCAGTGCTAGTGGGGGGATCTCAGCCAAAAACATTCAGTACTTC
J gene: TRBJ1-2; D gene: TRBD1; clone size: .; CDR3 length: 13; V gene: TRBV6-2/TRBV6-3; CDR3 protein: CASRQGTGIGYTF; CDR3 DNA: TGTGCCAGCAGGCAAGGGACAGGGATCGGCTACACCTTC
J gene: TRBJ2-7; D gene: .; clone size: few; CDR3 length: 13; V gene: TRBV5-1; CDR3 protein: CASNPLDRHEQYF; CDR3 DNA: TGCGCCAGCAACCCACTCGACAGACACGAGCAGTACTTC
J gene: TRBJ1-1; D gene: .; clone size: few; CDR3 length: 13; V gene: TRBV5-6; CDR3 protein: CASTLLGGTEAFF; CDR3 DNA: TGTGCCAGCACCCTGCTGGGGGGAACTGAAGCTTTCTTT
J gene: TRBJ2-7; D gene: TRBD1; clone size: few; CDR3 length: 15; V gene: TRBV7-9; CDR3 protein: CASSPGGQGASEQYF; CDR3 DNA: TGTGCCAGCAGCCCTGGAGGACAGGGAGCTAGCGAGCAGTACTTC
J gene: TRBJ1-2; D gene: .; clone size: few; CDR3 length: 15; V gene: TRBV3-1; CDR3 protein: CASSQGQGKMDGYTF; CDR3 DNA: TGTGCCAGCAGCCAAGGGCAGGGAAAAATGGATGGCTACACCTTC
J gene: TRBJ2-7; D gene: .; clone size: few; CDR3 length: 13; V gene: TRBV5-5; CDR3 protein: CASSAGRGYEQYF; CDR3 DNA: TGTGCCAGCAGCGCCGGGCGAGGCTACGAGCAGTACTTC
J gene: TRBJ1-2; D gene: .; clone size: once; CDR3 length: 13; V gene: TRBV30; CDR3 protein: CAWGRGRAYGYTF; CDR3 DNA: TGTGCCTGGGGCAGGGGAAGGGCCTATGGCTACACCTTC
J gene: TRBJ1-5; D gene: .; clone size: .; CDR3 length: 15; V gene: TRBV6-2/TRBV6-3; CDR3 protein: CASRDPGRGNQPQHF; CDR3 DNA: TGTGCCAGCCGTGACCCCGGACGGGGCAATCAGCCCCAGCATTTT
J gene: TRBJ2-3; D gene: TRBD2; clone size: .; CDR3 length: 15; V gene: TRBV20-1; CDR3 protein: CSAAPVRGGIDTQYF; CDR3 DNA: TGCAGTGCCGCACCAGTACGGGGAGGGATAGATACGCAGTATTTT
J gene: TRBJ2-7; D gene: .; clone size: .; CDR3 length: 12; V gene: TRBV12-3/TRBV12-4; CDR3 protein: CASSLRRDEQYF; CDR3 DNA: TGTGCCAGCAGTTTGCGCAGGGACGAGCAGTACTTC
J gene: TRBJ2-3; D gene: .; clone size: few; CDR3 length: 12; V gene: TRBV20-1; CDR3 protein: CSAIAGTDTQYF; CDR3 DNA: TGCAGTGCTATCGCGGGCACAGATACGCAGTATTTT
J gene: TRBJ2-1; D gene: .; clone size: .; CDR3 length: 15; V gene: TRBV9; CDR3 protein: CASSPRLEGRNEQFF; CDR3 DNA: TGTGCCAGCAGCCCGCGCTTGGAGGGCCGCAATGAGCAGTTCTTC
J gene: TRBJ2-7; D gene: TRBD2; clone size: many; CDR3 length: 15; V gene: TRBV12-3/TRBV12-4; CDR3 protein: CASSPRGTSSYEQYF; CDR3 DNA: TGTGCCAGCAGTCCGAGGGGGACTAGCTCCTACGAGCAGTACTTC
J gene: TRBJ2-5; D gene: .; clone size: few; CDR3 length: 14; V gene: TRBV20-1; CDR3 protein: CSVAPGTRQETQYF; CDR3 DNA: TGCAGTGTTGCACCCGGGACTCGGCAAGAGACCCAGTACTTC
J gene: TRBJ2-1; D gene: .; clone size: few; CDR3 length: 15; V gene: TRBV24-1; CDR3 protein: CATSDPPPSYNEQFF; CDR3 DNA: TGTGCCACCAGTGACCCCCCACCCTCCTACAATGAGCAGTTCTTC
J gene: TRBJ2-3; D gene: .; clone size: .; CDR3 length: 16; V gene: TRBV11-2; CDR3 protein: CASSSRLSPYTDTQYF; CDR3 DNA: TGTGCCAGCAGCTCGCGTCTATCACCCTACACAGATACGCAGTATTTT
J gene: TRBJ2-5; D gene: .; clone size: few; CDR3 length: 13; V gene: TRBV7-9; CDR3 protein: CASSLGTGGTQYF; CDR3 DNA: TGTGCCAGCAGCTTAGGCACCGGGGGGACCCAGTACTTC
J gene: TRBJ2-3; D gene: .; clone size: few; CDR3 length: 14; V gene: TRBV20-1; CDR3 protein: CSAGVRRSTDTQYF; CDR3 DNA: TGCAGTGCTGGGGTACGGCGGAGCACAGATACGCAGTATTTT
J gene: TRBJ2-1; D gene: .; clone size: few; CDR3 length: 15; V gene: TRBV6-5; CDR3 protein: CASSSPIKTVNEQFF; CDR3 DNA: TGTGCCAGCAGTTCCCCTATTAAAACTGTCAATGAGCAGTTCTTC
J gene: TRBJ2-2; D gene: .; clone size: many; CDR3 length: 12; V gene: TRBV3-1; CDR3 protein: CASSPGTGELFF; CDR3 DNA: TGCGCCAGCAGCCCCGGGACCGGGGAGCTGTTTTTT
J gene: TRBJ2-1; D gene: TRBD1; clone size: .; CDR3 length: 13; V gene: TRBV12-3/TRBV12-4; CDR3 protein: CASSNRGKDEQFF; CDR3 DNA: TGTGCCAGCAGTAACAGGGGAAAGGATGAGCAGTTCTTC
J gene: TRBJ1-2; D gene: TRBD1; clone size: .; CDR3 length: 15; V gene: TRBV12-3/TRBV12-4; CDR3 protein: CASSWSDRDSGGYTF; CDR3 DNA: TGTGCCAGCAGTTGGTCAGACAGGGATTCAGGAGGCTACACCTTC
J gene: TRBJ2-2; D gene: TRBD2; clone size: few; CDR3 length: 19; V gene: TRBV20-1; CDR3 protein: CSARDSAPSGGLNTGELFF; CDR3 DNA: TGCAGTGCTAGAGATTCGGCCCCCAGCGGGGGGCTGAACACCGGGGAGCTGTTTTTT
J gene: TRBJ2-7; D gene: TRBD2; clone size: .; CDR3 length: 14; V gene: TRBV12-3/TRBV12-4; CDR3 protein: CASSLNGGAEEQYF; CDR3 DNA: TGTGCCAGCAGTTTGAACGGGGGGGCCGAGGAGCAGTACTTC
J gene: TRBJ2-5; D gene: TRBD2; clone size: .; CDR3 length: 17; V gene: TRBV7-8; CDR3 protein: CASSLNPGGGRLETQYF; CDR3 DNA: TGTGCCAGCAGCTTAAATCCGGGCGGGGGTAGGTTGGAGACCCAGTACTTC
J gene: TRBJ2-1; D gene: TRBD2; clone size: .; CDR3 length: 17; V gene: TRBV18; CDR3 protein: CASSPPTSGGTYNEQFF; CDR3 DNA: TGTGCCAGCTCGCCACCTACTAGCGGGGGGACCTACAATGAGCAGTTCTTC
J gene: TRBJ2-5; D gene: TRBD2; clone size: .; CDR3 length: 14; V gene: TRBV7-7; CDR3 protein: CASSLSDGGETQYF; CDR3 DNA: TGTGCCAGCAGCTTATCGGACGGGGGGGAGACCCAGTACTTC
J gene: TRBJ2-5; D gene: TRBD2; clone size: .; CDR3 length: 14; V gene: TRBV29-1; CDR3 protein: CSVPGGGTRGTQYF; CDR3 DNA: TGCAGCGTTCCGGGCGGGGGGACCCGAGGGACCCAGTACTTC
J gene: TRBJ2-7; D gene: TRBD1; clone size: few; CDR3 length: 14; V gene: TRBV12-3/TRBV12-4; CDR3 protein: CASSPTGDSHEQYF; CDR3 DNA: TGTGCCAGCAGTCCGACAGGGGATTCCCACGAGCAGTACTTC
J gene: TRBJ2-1; D gene: .; clone size: few; CDR3 length: 12; V gene: TRBV19; CDR3 protein: CASSIRGNEQFF; CDR3 DNA: TGTGCCAGTAGTATACGAGGCAATGAGCAGTTCTTC